This T cell receptor beta chain was captured by sequencing in a study of T-cell memory formation after mild COVID-19. About the research overall: Most TCR clusters belonged to a single donor.

V gave up 0 bases and J gave up 8 bases, with 13 bases separating them. The CDR3 sequence is 14 residues long. CDR1 LGHNA and CDR2 YSLEER come from the germline V gene. Employing constant-segment primers, 5'RACE generated TCR alpha and TCR beta cDNA libraries bearing sample barcodes and UMIs. TCRdb processed the 5' RACE reads anew with MiXCR; each CDR3 protein has one entry. The sample contains a few hundred thousand distinct CDR3 sequences, 20% to 25% of which appear only once. Overall study results and limits: Pre-infection memory harbored some responding clones, suggesting cross-reactive memory joined. Chiefly within CM and EM were the contracting CD4+ clones; CD8+ ones were within EMRA.

This clonotype was found a few times. The antigen is not known. The receptor's source is a man younger than 35 who had mild COVID-19 (a few samples of this study predate the infection). Cell type and time point are not known. Material for sequencing was PBMCs or a T cell subset sorted from them (not recorded which). The rearrangement joins TRBV4-3 to TRBJ1-2; TRBD1 might be the D (6 bases). The CDR3 nucleotides are TGCGCCAGCAGCCAAGATCGGGGGGGCAGAGGCTACACCTTC. Protein sequence: CASSQDRGGRGYTF.